The clone carrying this TCR beta chain has more than one count but fewer than ten. Its target is not known. These data belong to a study of cytomegalovirus exposure and HLA in healthy donors. Study findings and constraints: In a later analysis, most CMV-associated TCR beta chains appeared HLA-restricted. Donors belonging to an Asian-associated ancestry cluster reportedly showed fewer N-insertions in productive TCRs than the 666-donor mean, according to what a later analysis found.

The germline V gene encodes CDR1 SGHKS and CDR2 YYEKEE (reference sequence). J was trimmed by 4 bases and V by 0 bases; bases with no gene match: 3. The CDR3 is made up of 15 amino acids. The PCR employed 60 Vbeta primers together with 13 Jbeta primers. The method was immunoSEQ multiplex PCR; TCRdb's version includes in-frame clones alone and lacks a portion of them. The table includes around 130,000 clones, roughly four fifths detected once. Sequenced input: PBMCs. The receptor was isolated from a middle-aged woman in good health and CMV-seropositive. This chain uses TRBV5-5 with TRBJ2-2, with 7 bases identical to TRBD1. The CDR3: CASSLGGGFTGELFF. DNA for the CDR3: TGTGCCAGCAGCTTGGGAGGGGGCTTCACCGGGGAGCTGTTTTTT.